These T cell receptor beta chains were read from a single sample in a study of blood T cell repertoires in COVID-19. Generated by immunoSEQ multiplex PCR, the TCRdb table keeps only in-frame clones and is missing some. The table shows roughly 250,000 clones, with about nine tenths occurring only once. The material sequenced was PBMCs or T cells enriched from blood (not recorded which). The receptors stem from a woman between 40 and 55 years old with acute COVID-19. CDR3s include the opening cysteine and the closing phenylalanine or tryptophan. D genes are given only for firm matches. The size field is filled for only some rows; it gives once, few, many or a size class.

J gene: TRBJ1-2
clone size: -
D gene: -
V gene: TRBV7-9
CDR3 DNA: TGTGCCAGCAGCTTAACATCAGGTCCTTATGGCTACACCTTC
CDR3 protein: CASSLTSGPYGYTF

J gene: TRBJ2-1
clone size: -
D gene: TRBD2
V gene: TRBV19
CDR3 DNA: TGTGCCAGTAGTACGGCTAGCGGTAACAATGAGCAGTTCTTC
CDR3 protein: CASSTASGNNEQFF

J gene: TRBJ1-1
clone size: few
D gene: TRBD1
V gene: TRBV5-1
CDR3 DNA: TGCGCCAGCAGCTTCCAGGGGGCGCCCACTGAAGCTTTCTTT
CDR3 protein: CASSFQGAPTEAFF

J gene: TRBJ2-1
clone size: -
D gene: TRBD2
V gene: TRBV5-1
CDR3 DNA: TGCGCCAGCAGCCCCGGGGGGGGCGGAACGAAAGCGTTACAGTTCTTC
CDR3 protein: CASSPGGGGTKALQFF

J gene: TRBJ1-4
clone size: -
D gene: -
V gene: TRBV2
CDR3 DNA: TGTGCCAGCAGTAGGAGGACAGCCGAAAAACTGTTTTTT
CDR3 protein: CASSRRTAEKLFF

J gene: TRBJ2-1
clone size: -
D gene: TRBD2
V gene: TRBV12-5
CDR3 DNA: TGTGCTAGTGGTTTGGTAGTTTTGCAGCGGGGGTACAATGAGCAGTTCTTC
CDR3 protein: CASGLVVLQRGYNEQFF

J gene: TRBJ2-1
clone size: -
D gene: -
V gene: TRBV11-3
CDR3 DNA: TGTGCCAGCAGCTTGTTGCGGTCCTCGATCCGGCAGTTCTTC
CDR3 protein: CASSLLRSSIRQFF

J gene: TRBJ2-1
clone size: -
D gene: TRBD2
V gene: TRBV4-1
CDR3 DNA: TGCGCCAGCAGCCAAGGCTCCGCGACTAGCGGGAGTTACAATGAGCAGTTCTTC
CDR3 protein: CASSQGSATSGSYNEQFF

J gene: TRBJ1-2
clone size: -
D gene: -
V gene: TRBV28
CDR3 DNA: TGTGCCAGCAGTTTACGGGGGGCGCGAGGTGGCTACACCTTC
CDR3 protein: CASSLRGARGGYTF

J gene: TRBJ1-5
clone size: -
D gene: TRBD1
V gene: TRBV27
CDR3 DNA: TGTGCCAGCAGTTCCTACAGGGGGAGCAATCAGCCCCAGCATTTT
CDR3 protein: CASSSYRGSNQPQHF

J gene: TRBJ2-1
clone size: -
D gene: TRBD2
V gene: TRBV19
CDR3 DNA: TGTGCCAGTAGTACTTCTAGCGGGAGGAACTACAATGAGCAGTTCTTC
CDR3 protein: CASSTSSGRNYNEQFF

J gene: TRBJ2-1
clone size: -
D gene: TRBD1
V gene: TRBV19
CDR3 DNA: TGTGCCAGTAGTCAAGAATACAGGGGATTCGACGAGCAGTTCTTC
CDR3 protein: CASSQEYRGFDEQFF

J gene: TRBJ1-3
clone size: -
D gene: TRBD1
V gene: TRBV13
CDR3 DNA: TGTGCCAGCACCAACCAGGGCGGCAGGGGGCGAAGCTCTGGAAACACCATATATTTT
CDR3 protein: CASTNQGGRGRSSGNTIYF

J gene: TRBJ1-5
clone size: -
D gene: TRBD1
V gene: TRBV19
CDR3 DNA: TGTGCCAGTAGTATACTCGTTACAGGGGGATTCCAGCCCCAGCATTTT
CDR3 protein: CASSILVTGGFQPQHF

J gene: TRBJ2-1
clone size: -
D gene: TRBD2
V gene: TRBV4-1
CDR3 DNA: TGCGCCAGCAGCCAGGCTCGCGGCGGGAGGCCCTTTAATGAGCAGTTCTTC
CDR3 protein: CASSQARGGRPFNEQFF

J gene: TRBJ2-7
clone size: once
D gene: -
V gene: TRBV5-1
CDR3 DNA: TGCGCCAGCAGCTTACAGCTAGCCGGCCACGAGCAGTACTTC
CDR3 protein: CASSLQLAGHEQYF

J gene: TRBJ2-5
clone size: -
D gene: TRBD1
V gene: TRBV10-1
CDR3 DNA: TGCGCCAGCAGCTCCGGGACAGCAATAAAGACCCAGTACTTC
CDR3 protein: CASSSGTAIKTQYF

J gene: TRBJ1-5
clone size: -
D gene: -
V gene: TRBV15
CDR3 DNA: TGTGCCACCAGCGGGGGGGACAACAGTAATCAGCCCCAGCATTTT
CDR3 protein: CATSGGDNSNQPQHF

J gene: TRBJ1-1
clone size: once
D gene: -
V gene: TRBV12-5
CDR3 DNA: TGTGCTAGTGGTTTGCCTTTCCATTCGGGTGGTACTGAAGCTTTCTTT
CDR3 protein: CASGLPFHSGGTEAFF

J gene: TRBJ1-1
clone size: -
D gene: TRBD1
V gene: TRBV28
CDR3 DNA: TGTGCCAGCAGCCCTGCCGGGACAGTGAACACTGAAGCTTTCTTT
CDR3 protein: CASSPAGTVNTEAFF

J gene: TRBJ1-4
clone size: -
D gene: TRBD1
V gene: TRBV24-1
CDR3 DNA: TGTGCCACCAGTGATTCTGGGACAGGGGGGGAAAAACTGTTTTTT
CDR3 protein: CATSDSGTGGEKLFF

J gene: TRBJ1-5
clone size: -
D gene: -
V gene: TRBV30
CDR3 DNA: TGTGCCTGGAGTGGACACAACAATCAGCCCCAGCATTTT
CDR3 protein: CAWSGHNNQPQHF

J gene: TRBJ1-5
clone size: -
D gene: -
V gene: TRBV6-2/TRBV6-3
CDR3 DNA: TGTGCCAGCAGCTCCCGGGGGGGAGTTATGGATCAGCCCCAGCATTTT
CDR3 protein: CASSSRGGVMDQPQHF

J gene: TRBJ1-6
clone size: -
D gene: TRBD1
V gene: TRBV2
CDR3 DNA: TGTGCCAGCAGTGAAGAGGGACAGGAGTATAATTCACCCCTCCACTTT
CDR3 protein: CASSEEGQEYNSPLHF

J gene: TRBJ1-4
clone size: -
D gene: -
V gene: TRBV5-1
CDR3 DNA: TGCGCCAGCAGCTTACAGGGCACTAATGAAAAACTGTTTTTT
CDR3 protein: CASSLQGTNEKLFF

J gene: TRBJ2-1
clone size: once
D gene: -
V gene: TRBV3-1/TRBV3-2
CDR3 DNA: TGTGCCAGCAGTAGCGGATCCAATGAGCAGTTCTTC
CDR3 protein: CASSSGSNEQFF

J gene: TRBJ1-1
clone size: -
D gene: -
V gene: TRBV6-2/TRBV6-3
CDR3 DNA: TGTGCCAGCAGTTACCCAGGCCCCCGTAGCACTGAAGCTTTCTTT
CDR3 protein: CASSYPGPRSTEAFF

J gene: TRBJ1-1
clone size: -
D gene: -
V gene: TRBV5-1
CDR3 DNA: TGCGCCAGCAGCTTGGAGGAGGGAAGAACTGAAGCTTTCTTT
CDR3 protein: CASSLEEGRTEAFF

J gene: TRBJ2-3
clone size: -
D gene: -
V gene: TRBV7-7
CDR3 DNA: TGTGCTAGCAGCAGGGGACTATCGGCAGCAGATACGCAGTATTTT
CDR3 protein: CASSRGLSAADTQYF

J gene: TRBJ2-1
clone size: -
D gene: TRBD2
V gene: TRBV7-3
CDR3 DNA: TGTGCCAGCAGCCAGGGACTAGCGGGAGAGGAGCAGTTCTTC
CDR3 protein: CASSQGLAGEEQFF

J gene: TRBJ2-7
clone size: -
D gene: TRBD1
V gene: TRBV6-5
CDR3 DNA: TGTGCCAGCATAAAACAGGGGTCCTACGAGCAGTACTTC
CDR3 protein: CASIKQGSYEQYF

J gene: TRBJ2-2
clone size: -
D gene: TRBD2
V gene: TRBV9
CDR3 DNA: TGTGCCAGCAGCCATCCTTTAGCGGGAGAGACCGGGGAGCTGTTTTTT
CDR3 protein: CASSHPLAGETGELFF

J gene: TRBJ1-3
clone size: -
D gene: -
V gene: TRBV4-2
CDR3 DNA: TGTGCCAGCAGCCCGATCGGGGAGGGGGAAAACACCATATATTTT
CDR3 protein: CASSPIGEGENTIYF

J gene: TRBJ2-3
clone size: -
D gene: TRBD2
V gene: TRBV4-1
CDR3 DNA: TGCGCCAGCAGCCCGACCGTGCGGGAGGGGACAGATACGCAGTATTTT
CDR3 protein: CASSPTVREGTDTQYF

J gene: TRBJ2-1
clone size: -
D gene: -
V gene: TRBV7-9
CDR3 DNA: TGTGCCAGCAGCTCCGCCGGAGGTAGCGATGAGCAGTTCTTC
CDR3 protein: CASSSAGGSDEQFF

J gene: TRBJ2-1
clone size: -
D gene: TRBD2
V gene: TRBV4-1
CDR3 DNA: TGCGCCAGCAGCCAAGTCATCGGCCCTAGCGGGAGGTATGAGCAGTTCTTC
CDR3 protein: CASSQVIGPSGRYEQFF

J gene: TRBJ1-2
clone size: -
D gene: TRBD1
V gene: TRBV11-3
CDR3 DNA: TGTGCCAGCAGCTTAACAGGGGGCTATGGCTACACCTTC
CDR3 protein: CASSLTGGYGYTF

J gene: TRBJ1-2
clone size: -
D gene: -
V gene: TRBV28
CDR3 DNA: TGTGCCAGCAGAGAGGAAGGTGGAAGCTATGGCTACACCTTC
CDR3 protein: CASREEGGSYGYTF

J gene: TRBJ2-5
clone size: -
D gene: -
V gene: TRBV19
CDR3 DNA: TGTGCCAGTAGTATTATGGAGACCCAGTACTTC
CDR3 protein: CASSIMETQYF

J gene: TRBJ1-2
clone size: -
D gene: -
V gene: TRBV7-2
CDR3 DNA: TGTGCCAGCAGCTTAGACCGGGTTAACTATGGCTACACCTTC
CDR3 protein: CASSLDRVNYGYTF

J gene: TRBJ1-5
clone size: -
D gene: TRBD1
V gene: TRBV6-1
CDR3 DNA: TGTGCCAGCAGTGACCAGGACAGGGCTAATCAGCCCCAGCATTTT
CDR3 protein: CASSDQDRANQPQHF

J gene: TRBJ2-7
clone size: -
D gene: -
V gene: TRBV27
CDR3 DNA: TGTGCCAGCAGTATCTCTCGCGGAGTGTTCTCCTACGAGCAGTACTTC
CDR3 protein: CASSISRGVFSYEQYF

J gene: TRBJ2-7
clone size: many
D gene: TRBD2
V gene: TRBV5-6
CDR3 DNA: TGTGCCAGCAGCGGGGGGACTAGCGGGAGAGATTACGAGCAGTACTTC
CDR3 protein: CASSGGTSGRDYEQYF

J gene: TRBJ2-7
clone size: -
D gene: TRBD1
V gene: TRBV28
CDR3 DNA: TGTGCCAGCGGGACAGGGGGCCAAAAGCTGTACGAGCAGTACTTC
CDR3 protein: CASGTGGQKLYEQYF

J gene: TRBJ2-3
clone size: -
D gene: TRBD2
V gene: TRBV19
CDR3 DNA: TGTGCCAGTAGTGAAATAGCGGGAGGGGCAGATACGCAGTATTTT
CDR3 protein: CASSEIAGGADTQYF

J gene: TRBJ1-1
clone size: -
D gene: -
V gene: TRBV11-3
CDR3 DNA: TGTGCCAGCAGCCGGACAGTTGAAGCTTTCTTT
CDR3 protein: CASSRTVEAFF

J gene: TRBJ2-7
clone size: -
D gene: -
V gene: TRBV5-1
CDR3 DNA: TGCGCCAGCAGCTTAATAGCCGGTCCCTACGAGCAGTACTTC
CDR3 protein: CASSLIAGPYEQYF

J gene: TRBJ1-4
clone size: -
D gene: -
V gene: TRBV12-3/TRBV12-4
CDR3 DNA: TGTGCCAGCAGTTCTAACCAGGGTGAAAAACTGTTTTTT
CDR3 protein: CASSSNQGEKLFF

J gene: TRBJ2-1
clone size: -
D gene: TRBD2
V gene: TRBV9
CDR3 DNA: TGTGCCAGCAGCCCCCCCCTGGGGGGGAGACCGGGTGGCGATGAGCAGTTCTTC
CDR3 protein: CASSPPLGGRPGGDEQFF